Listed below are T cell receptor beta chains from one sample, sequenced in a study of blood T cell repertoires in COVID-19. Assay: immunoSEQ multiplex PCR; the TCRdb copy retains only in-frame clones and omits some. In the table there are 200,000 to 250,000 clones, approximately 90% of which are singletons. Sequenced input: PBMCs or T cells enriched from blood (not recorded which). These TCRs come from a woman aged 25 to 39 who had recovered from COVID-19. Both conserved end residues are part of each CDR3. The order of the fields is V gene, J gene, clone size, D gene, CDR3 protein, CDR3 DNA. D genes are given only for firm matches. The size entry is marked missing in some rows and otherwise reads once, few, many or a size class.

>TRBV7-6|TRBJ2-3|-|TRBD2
CASSWGGEPTDTQYF
TGTGCCAGCAGCTGGGGGGGGGAGCCCACAGATACGCAGTATTTT
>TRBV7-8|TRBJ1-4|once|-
CASSTTEEKLFF
TGTGCCAGCAGCACTACGGAAGAAAAACTGTTTTTT
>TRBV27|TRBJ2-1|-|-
CASSTPGGEQFF
TGTGCCAGCAGTACCCCCGGGGGTGAGCAGTTCTTC
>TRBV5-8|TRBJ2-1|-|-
CASSLVFSHEQFF
TGTGCCAGCAGCTTGGTATTCTCCCATGAGCAGTTCTTC
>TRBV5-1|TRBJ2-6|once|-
CASSLISFGANVLTF
TGCGCCAGCAGCTTGATAAGCTTTGGGGCCAACGTCCTGACTTTC
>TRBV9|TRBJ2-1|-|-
CASSASMITYNEQFF
TGTGCCAGCAGCGCCTCTATGATAACCTACAATGAGCAGTTCTTC
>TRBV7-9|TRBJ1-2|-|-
CASLGGDGYTF
TGTGCCAGCCTAGGGGGAGATGGCTACACCTTC
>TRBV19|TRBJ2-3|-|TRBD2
CASSIGAGGPPDTQYF
TGTGCCAGTAGTATCGGCGCGGGGGGGCCGCCAGATACGCAGTATTTT
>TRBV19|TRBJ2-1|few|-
CASSVDTRINEQFF
TGTGCCAGTAGTGTGGACACCCGCATCAATGAGCAGTTCTTC
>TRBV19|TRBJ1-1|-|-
CASSIRRSLEAFF
TGTGCCAGTAGTATTCGGAGGTCGCTTGAAGCTTTCTTT
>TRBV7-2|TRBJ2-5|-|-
CASSLGAETQYF
TGTGCCAGCAGCTTAGGAGCGGAGACCCAGTACTTC
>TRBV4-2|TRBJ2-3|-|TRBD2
CASSQELSTSGGTYTQYF
TGTGCCAGCAGCCAAGAGCTCTCGACTAGCGGGGGAACGTATACGCAGTATTTT
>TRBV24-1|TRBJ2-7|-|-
CATSPSGDYEQYF
TGTGCCACCAGCCCTTCGGGGGACTACGAGCAGTACTTC
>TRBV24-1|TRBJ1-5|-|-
CATITQGLGSNQPQHF
TGTGCCACCATTACGCAGGGGTTGGGGAGCAATCAGCCCCAGCATTTT
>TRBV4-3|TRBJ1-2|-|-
CASSQDFAGFNVGGYTF
TGCGCCAGCAGCCAAGATTTCGCAGGGTTTAATGTCGGGGGCTACACCTTC
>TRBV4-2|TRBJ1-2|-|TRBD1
CASSLGTGHGYGYTF
TGTGCCAGCAGCTTAGGGACAGGGCATGGCTATGGCTACACCTTC
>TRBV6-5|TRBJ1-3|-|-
CASSRAFGGENTIYF
TGTGCCAGCAGTCGGGCCTTCGGGGGTGAAAACACCATATATTTT
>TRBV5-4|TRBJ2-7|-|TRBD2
CASSRLSSGVSYEQYF
TGTGCCAGCAGCCGCCTTTCTAGCGGGGTATCCTACGAGCAGTACTTC
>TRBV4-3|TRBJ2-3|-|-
CASSKGPGFGTDTQYF
TGCGCCAGCAGCAAAGGGCCGGGATTCGGCACAGATACGCAGTATTTT
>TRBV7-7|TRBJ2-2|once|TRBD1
CASSVGQGAGELFF
TGTGCCAGCAGCGTGGGACAGGGGGCCGGGGAGCTGTTTTTT
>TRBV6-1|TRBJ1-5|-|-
CASSVLGGDSNQPQHF
TGTGCCAGCAGTGTATTGGGAGGGGATAGCAATCAGCCCCAGCATTTT
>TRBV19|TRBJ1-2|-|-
CASSMEGDGYTF
TGTGCCAGTAGTATGGAGGGTGACGGCTACACCTTC
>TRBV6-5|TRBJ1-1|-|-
CASSTGSNTEAFF
TGTGCCAGCTCAACCGGGTCTAACACTGAAGCTTTCTTT
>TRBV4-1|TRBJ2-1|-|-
CASSPYPTVSSYNEQFF
TGCGCCAGCAGCCCCTACCCGACAGTGAGCTCCTACAATGAGCAGTTCTTC
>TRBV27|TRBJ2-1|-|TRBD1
CASRTGSTYNEQFF
TGTGCCAGCAGGACAGGGAGCACCTACAATGAGCAGTTCTTC
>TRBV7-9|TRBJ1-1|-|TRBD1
CASSFQGALNTEAFF
TGTGCCAGCAGCTTTCAGGGGGCGTTAAACACTGAAGCTTTCTTT
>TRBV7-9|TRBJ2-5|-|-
CASSQQGEETQYF
TGTGCCAGCAGCCAACAGGGTGAGGAGACCCAGTACTTC
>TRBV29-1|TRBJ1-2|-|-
CSVRQIRVYTF
TGCAGCGTTAGACAGATACGGGTTTACACCTTC